This T cell receptor beta chain came from a study of identical twins. With regard to this clonotype: Its specificity is unknown.

Overall study results and limits: Sharing of beta out-of-frame sequences by twins showed a weaker excess.

TCRdb redid the calling of the 5' RACE reads with MiXCR, one entry per CDR3 protein. The data show roughly 480,000 distinct CDR3 sequences, 20% to 25% seen once. With 6 bases clipped from V and 4 bases from J, the junction kept 4 bases outside the gene matches. CDR3 size: 13 residues. Germline V gives CDR1 MNHNS, CDR2 SASEGT. This sample was also put to use in a study of T cells expressing NK-cell markers.

This rearrangement joins TRBV6-1 to TRBJ1-2, with 8 bases fitting TRBD1. Material for sequencing was CD4+ T cells sorted from blood. This TCR was recovered from a woman younger than 35 in good health. CDR3 nucleotide sequence: TGTGCCAGCAGCAGGGGGCGATTCTATGGCTACACCTTC. This gives the protein CASSRGRFYGYTF.